Reported below is one TCR beta chain. CDR1 and CDR2 (germline): SGDLS, YYNGEE. The CDR3 contains 15 residues. V dropped 0 bases and J dropped 3 bases, with 13 bases sitting between them. The assay was immunoSEQ multiplex PCR, and TCRdb's table has in-frame clones only and misses some. This sample has fewer than 350,000 clones, with 70% to 90% found just once. This sample is part of a study of blood T cell repertoires in COVID-19. For the study at large: Italy, Spain and the United States were the sources of the convalescent and acute COVID-19 samples.

The sequenced sample consisted of PBMCs or T cells enriched from blood (not recorded which). The receptor comes from a woman younger than 45 with acute COVID-19. The genes are TRBV9 and TRBJ2-7, with D tentatively TRBD1 (5 bases). The CDR3 sequence: CASSVDPAQDYEQYF. In nucleotides, the CDR3 is TGTGCCAGCAGCGTAGACCCCGCACAGGACTACGAGCAGTACTTC.